This TCR beta chain was found in a study of OX40 agonist ivuxolimab in advanced cancers. Notes on the research overall: The costimulatory receptor OX40 (CD134) was targeted by ivuxolimab, a fully human IgG2 agonistic monoclonal antibody. The paper describes the monotherapy dose-escalation part (N of about 47 patients) of the phase I trial of ivuxolimab. The point of sequencing TCRbeta in the periphery was to test whether ivuxolimab changed TCR sequence diversity and drove clonal T-cell expansion. Of the approximately 54 dose-escalation patients, hepatocellular carcinoma was present in roughly 19, melanoma in approximately 15, renal cell carcinoma in 9 and head and neck cancer in 9. Intravenous ivuxolimab was administered to patients every 2 weeks at six dose levels: 0.01, 0.1, 0.3, 1.5, 3 and 10 mg/kg. Patients were allowed to have had prior anti-PD-1, anti-PD-L1 or anti-CTLA-4 therapy, and 40% of the dose-escalation patients had been treated with checkpoint inhibitors. Partial responses were achieved by three dose-escalation patients, of whom one had hepatocellular carcinoma and two had cutaneous melanoma. A male proportion of roughly 80% and a mean age of about 60 years, ranging from 23 to 79, were recorded for the dose-escalation cohort.

To sequence the TCRbeta CDR3 region, genomic DNA was isolated from the sorted cells. TCRbeta CDR3 regions were sequenced using the immunoSEQ Assay. TCRdb stores this immuneACCESS table with in-frame sequences only. Part of the clones is absent; in the studies checked, under half of the shortfall reflects unresolved V genes, and no reason is known for the rest. The sample records some 64,000 clones, about nine tenths of which are singletons. Of the sample, 15% to 20% falls within the top ten clones. Results and caveats for the whole study, not just this receptor: Which antigens the clonally expanded peripheral T cells were specific for was not determined. Clonal expansion of both CD4+ and CD8+ blood T cells was observed from baseline to week 6 at doses 0.1 to 3.0 mg/kg. After ivuxolimab, expanded clones were on average more numerous among CD8+ T cells than among CD4+ T cells. Low levels of normalized T-cell clonal expansion were also shown by some nonresponding patients. In the 0.1-3.0 mg/kg groups, partial responders had among the lowest normalized peripheral clonal expansion, particularly in CD8+ T cells.

The trial excluded patients who had a history of autoimmune disease or who were on systemic immunosuppression. Peripheral blood for TCR sequencing was collected from all dose cohorts at baseline, on cycle 4 day 1, and on cycle 7 day 1. The samples were taken from a phase I, first-in-human, multicenter, open-label dose-escalation trial of ivuxolimab. Adults with locally advanced or metastatic head and neck squamous cell, hepatocellular, melanoma or renal cell carcinoma were enrolled in the trial. Before TCR sequencing, CD4+ T cells and CD8+ T cells from peripheral blood were sorted into separate populations. With regard to this clone: Its binding antigen is unknown. No base qualities exist here, and no much larger clone lies one base off it.

The junction shows trimming of 2 bases on V and 7 bases on J, and the gene matches do not reach 13 bases of it. CDR1 and CDR2, per the germline V gene, are MNHEY and SVGAGI. Counted from cysteine to phenylalanine, this CDR3 has 16 amino acids. The DNA shown is the 48-base CDR3, in frame from base 1. The receptor comes from an adult with an advanced solid tumor such as melanoma, head and neck, liver or kidney cancer. Specimen: CD4+ or CD8+ T cells sorted from blood, collected in a trial of the OX40 agonist ivuxolimab. The sequence links TRBV6-5 to TRBJ1-1; 7 bases in the middle match TRBD1. The sequenced DNA: TGTGCCAGCAGTTACGGGGACAGAACAAAACATGATGAAGCTTTCTTT. Its translation is CASSYGDRTKHDEAFF.